A selection of T cell receptor beta chains follows, all from one sample in a study of blood T cell repertoires in COVID-19. Only in-frame clones appear in the TCRdb table, and some are missing; sequencing was by immunoSEQ multiplex PCR. The data contain tens of thousands of clones, nearly 80% of them seen just once; the ten biggest clones take up roughly 6%. The sequenced material came from peripheral blood. Receptors originate from a woman aged 60-70 years with acute or convalescent COVID-19. CDR3s include the opening cysteine and the closing phenylalanine or tryptophan.

TRBV28,CASTLLRPDTQYF
TRBV12-3/TRBV12-4,CASSQRQNEKLFF
TRBV24-1,CATRQGGTGELFF
TRBV10-3,CAISESSGSEGYTF
TRBV4-1,CASSQGLATRSGLEPQHF
TRBV18,CASSPGREKLFF
TRBV19,CASSIYRPGLNTEAFF
TRBV16,CASSQGQEETQYF
TRBV30,CACWTEPGGNYGYTF
TRBV5-6,CASTTGFSGNTIYF
TRBV19,CASSSRQGGLFF
TRBV15,CATSRARDTYYGYTF
TRBV6-5,CASSPRREKNTEAFF
TRBV6-4,CASSPDYSSYNEQFF
TRBV4-1,CASSQDDTQARYEQYF
TRBV10-1,CASPRGRNTIYF
TRBV10-1,CASSVDSVNTQYF
TRBV5-1,CASSLQGANYNEQFF
TRBV28,CASSPPRTLTGELFF
TRBV3-1/TRBV3-2,CASSQGAGEKYGYTF
TRBV14,CASSARLAGGNEQFF
TRBV7-6,CASSLKAGPLSGELFF
TRBV9,CASSANTGELFF
TRBV11-2,CASSFPKSTAAQYF
TRBV19,CASMYAAGGYNEQFF
TRBV10-1,CASSPGTHRRSGANVLTF
TRBV6-4,CASSDSGTGGPDTQYF
TRBV7-9,CASSSYRVGSTDTQYF
TRBV12-3/TRBV12-4,CASSLGGGAPLHF
TRBV6-5,CASSYAGRTIQETQYF
TRBV9,CASSARLQGNYGYTF
TRBV9,CASSVASGRGYTF
TRBV10-2,CASKLASDSYNQPQHF
TRBV12-3/TRBV12-4,CASSLQGRAQHF
TRBV7-2,CASSLAGGLELFF
TRBV2,CASRRDRNYSPLHF
TRBV30,CAWSARGLGNSNQPQHF
TRBV6-1,CASSEIPGLAGGTGELFF
TRBV19,CASSHGQDYGYTF
TRBV5-4,CASSPQDRGLNNEQFF
TRBV2,CASSRSGQGSYEQYF
TRBV5-6,CASSFDRGVGGYTF
TRBV6-6,CASSSPGTGGLKLFF
TRBV2,CARGQQGRATNEKLFF
TRBV18,CGSSHQGFPFSGANVLTF
TRBV9,CASSIRGGTEAFF
TRBV28,CASSLRSETYQETQYF
TRBV15,CATSRDGGGGTDTQYF
TRBV3-1/TRBV3-2,CASSQYREGYGYTF